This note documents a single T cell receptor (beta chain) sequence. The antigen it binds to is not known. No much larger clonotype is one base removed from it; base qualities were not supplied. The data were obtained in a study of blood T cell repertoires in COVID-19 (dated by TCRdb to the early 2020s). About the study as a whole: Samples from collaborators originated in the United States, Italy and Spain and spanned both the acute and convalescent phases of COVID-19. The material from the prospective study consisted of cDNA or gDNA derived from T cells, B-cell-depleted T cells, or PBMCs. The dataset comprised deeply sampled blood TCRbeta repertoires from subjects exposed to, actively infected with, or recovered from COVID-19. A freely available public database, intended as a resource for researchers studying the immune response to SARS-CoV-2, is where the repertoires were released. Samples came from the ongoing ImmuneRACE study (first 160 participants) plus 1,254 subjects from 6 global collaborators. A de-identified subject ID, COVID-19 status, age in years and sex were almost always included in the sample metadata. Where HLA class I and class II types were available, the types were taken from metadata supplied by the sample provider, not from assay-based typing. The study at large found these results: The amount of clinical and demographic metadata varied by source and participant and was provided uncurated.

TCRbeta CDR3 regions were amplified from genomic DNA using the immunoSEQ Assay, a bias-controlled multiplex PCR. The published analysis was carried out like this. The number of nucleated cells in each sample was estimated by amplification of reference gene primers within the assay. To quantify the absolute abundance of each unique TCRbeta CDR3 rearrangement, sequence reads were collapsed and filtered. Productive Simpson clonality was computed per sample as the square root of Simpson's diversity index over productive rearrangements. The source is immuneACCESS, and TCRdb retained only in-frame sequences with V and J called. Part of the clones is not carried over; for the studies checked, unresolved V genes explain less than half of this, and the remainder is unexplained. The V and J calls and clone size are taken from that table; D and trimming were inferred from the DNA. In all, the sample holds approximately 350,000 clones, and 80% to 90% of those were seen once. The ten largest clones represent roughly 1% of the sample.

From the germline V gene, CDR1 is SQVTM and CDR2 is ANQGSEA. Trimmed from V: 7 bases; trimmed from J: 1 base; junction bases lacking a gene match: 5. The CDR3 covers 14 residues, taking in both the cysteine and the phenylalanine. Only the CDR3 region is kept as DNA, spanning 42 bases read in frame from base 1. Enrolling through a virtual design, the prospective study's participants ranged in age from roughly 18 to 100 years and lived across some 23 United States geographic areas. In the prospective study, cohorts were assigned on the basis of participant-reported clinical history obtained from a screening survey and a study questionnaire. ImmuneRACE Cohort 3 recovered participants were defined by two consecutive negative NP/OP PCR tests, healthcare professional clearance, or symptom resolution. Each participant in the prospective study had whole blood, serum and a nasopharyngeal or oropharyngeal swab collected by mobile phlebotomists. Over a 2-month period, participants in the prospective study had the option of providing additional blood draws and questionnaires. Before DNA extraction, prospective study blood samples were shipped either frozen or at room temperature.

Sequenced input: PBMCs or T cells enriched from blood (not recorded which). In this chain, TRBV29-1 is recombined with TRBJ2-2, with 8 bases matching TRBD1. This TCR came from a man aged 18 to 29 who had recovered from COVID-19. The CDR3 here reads CSARGTGNTGELFF. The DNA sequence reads TGCAGCGCAAGAGGGACAGGGAACACCGGGGAGCTGTTTTTT.